This T cell receptor (beta chain) was documented in a study of blood T cell repertoires in COVID-19. Cohort assignment relied on participant-reported clinical history. The method was immunoSEQ multiplex PCR; TCRdb's version includes in-frame clones alone and lacks a portion of them. Of under 350,000 clones listed, 80% to 90% are singletons. The length of the CDR3 is 13 residues. V dropped 0 bases and J dropped 7 bases, with 7 bases sitting between them. The germline V gene has CDR1 SGDLS and CDR2 YYNGEE. Sample: PBMCs or T cells enriched from blood (not recorded which). The TCR sequence derives from a woman aged 40 to 50 with acute COVID-19. This chain connects TRBV9 to TRBJ2-2; the D gene is possibly TRBD1 (5 bases). Written as DNA, the CDR3 is TGTGCCAGCAGCGTAGAGGGGATCGGGGAGCTGTTTTTT. Its protein is CASSVEGIGELFF.